What follows describes a single T cell receptor (beta chain). This entry comes from a study of blood T cell repertoires in COVID-19. Study in general: PBMCs, B-cell-depleted T cells, or T cells were the source of the cDNA or gDNA that made up the material.

Per germline, CDR1 SNHLY and CDR2 FYNNEI. The CDR3 is made up of 19 amino acids. Unmatched junction bases numbered 11, after V lost 6 bases and J lost 2 bases. Enrollees, 18 to 89 years old, lived in 24 US areas. Clinical histories supplied by participants themselves formed the basis of cohort assignment. TCRdb keeps only in-frame clones here, not all; method: immunoSEQ multiplex PCR. The sample shows under 350,000 clones, approximately 86% of them seen only once. The chain combines TRBV2 with TRBJ2-6; 12 nucleotides line up with TRBD2. This clonotype originated in a woman between 35 and 50 years old with acute COVID-19. Sequencing was performed on PBMCs or T cells enriched from blood (not recorded which). The CDR3 nucleotides read TGTGCCAGCAGAGGTCCCCCGGGACTAGCGGGCGCTGGGGCCAACGTCCTGACTTTC. The encoded protein is CASRGPPGLAGAGANVLTF.